This T cell receptor beta chain was documented in a study of cytomegalovirus exposure and HLA in healthy donors (dated by TCRdb to the late 2010s). Turning to the overall study: In an earlier analysis of 550 to 750 of the donors, around 290 Gb of sequence data and 120 million or so unique TCR beta sequences from 150 million to 200 million T cells were reported. About 310 gigabases of sequencing data and 70 million to 100 million unique TCR sequences were included in an early release covering about 600 HLA-typed donors. Among the 398 genotyped donors, approximately 76% belonged to the genetic ancestry cluster associated with self-reported Caucasian donors. The aim of the study was to test whether cataloging public T cell receptors could identify signatures of past pathogen exposure. The T cell repertoires of several hundred subjects were profiled by immunosequencing and related to cytomegalovirus serostatus. A separate validation cohort of roughly 110 different subjects was used in addition to the 666-subject first cohort. The study combined high-throughput TCR immunosequencing, statistical association of individual TCRs with disease status, and machine learning to predict cytomegalovirus infection status. A later analysis re-analyzed previously published TCR beta repertoires from 500 to 700 donors and added high-resolution HLA genotyping to study TCR occurrence patterns. Rather than using new phenotypic data, the later analysis identified candidate immune exposures from TCR beta sequences and from how often those sequences occurred across donors. An earlier analysis of a few hundred of the donors applied high-throughput TCR beta sequencing to assess whether each TCR beta V gene segment acted as functional or pseudogenic. Alongside the repertoire data, information on donor age, sex, ethnicity and CMV serostatus was compiled. A later genetic analysis took genome-wide SNP genotypes for about three fifths of the 666 donors and used that subset as a discovery cohort. Every discovery cohort repertoire had been produced on one sequencing platform. HLA typing included class I and class II loci at four-digit resolution. Typing coverage varied by locus: roughly 629-640 donors for A, B, C, DRB1 and DQB1; roughly 560 for DQA1; approximately 610 for DPA1; roughly 470 for DPB1. Because of strong linkage in the cohort, five DR-DQ haplotypes were treated as single units for association and clustering. On average, 235,054 unique TCR beta nucleotide sequences were sequenced per donor among about 400 genotyped donors of the cohort, with about 17% of those sequences being non-productive. Results and caveats for the whole study, not just this receptor: Cytomegalovirus status was reported to be diagnosed by the classifier with high specificity and sensitivity in both the original and validation cohorts. Some IMGT-functional V segments, including TRBV6-2 and TRBV6-3, could not be distinguished by the 87-base-pair reads and were therefore excluded. In a later analysis, HLA-associated TCR beta chains were found to be more clonally expanded and to have lower generation probabilities than equally common non-associated chains. In vitro tests confirmed that a few of the cytomegalovirus-associated TCR beta chains recognize cytomegalovirus antigens. Correlated functional status among segregating V segments might be attributable to linkage disequilibrium, but an unknown experimental factor could not be ruled out. The presence/absence analyses assumed that sequencing depth was roughly uniform across donors, and that assumption may not be true. Several of the top co-occurrence clusters appeared to be linked to parvovirus B19, influenza, CMV and Epstein-Barr virus, according to a later analysis. A group of highly shared sequence variants was considered likely to be a technical artifact of the sequencing pipeline. In a later analysis, most CMV-associated TCR beta chains were found to appear HLA-restricted, with HLA associations seemingly driven largely by CMV exposure. In a later genetic analysis, a missense DCLRE1C variant was associated with V-gene and J-gene trimming of TCR beta chains, and the association was replicated in an independent cohort. In this cohort, only TCR beta chains were sequenced, and detectable features were limited by the absence of alpha or paired-chain data. A later analysis found that TCR association rates varied across HLA loci, with DRB1 alleles showing the most associated TCRs and HLA-C alleles the fewest. Specific HLA alleles were associated with over 15,000 TCR beta sequences at a false discovery rate of 0.05 in a later analysis. Because HLA typing was missing for some donors at each locus, association tests included only the typed subset. Because counts were too low, more than 15 rarely observed V segments, including chromosome 9 orphons, were excluded from the earlier analysis of 587 of the donors. A further reported finding was that TCR beta sequences accurately predicted the HLA-A and HLA-B alleles for most subjects in the first cohort. Broadly in line with IMGT annotations, most TCR beta V segments showed up in productive rearrangements about 87% or about 30% of the time in an earlier analysis of roughly 590 of the donors. When HLA alleles, especially DR and DQ, strongly co-occurred, TCR associations were difficult to assign to individual alleles. CMV serostatus was the only immune exposure information available for the cohort. The study gave a list of 150 to 200 TCR beta chains associated with cytomegalovirus. Most TCR sequences were observed very rarely across donors, whereas some public TCRs were present in many individuals. The authors suggested that the approach could potentially be generalized to other disease states and immunological phenotypes. According to a later genetic analysis, donors in an Asian-associated ancestry cluster had fewer N-insertions in productive TCRs than the roughly 660-donor mean.

The method behind the library was the immunoSEQ multiplex PCR assay. A mixture of 60 forward primers for TCR Vbeta segments and 13 reverse primers for TCR Jbeta segments was used in the multiplex PCR. Amplification of the CDR3 region of rearranged TCR beta genes was performed with a multiplex PCR assay on genomic DNA. The amplified TCR beta libraries were sequenced on the Illumina HiSeq System as 87-base-pair reads. Regarding the original processing steps: In a later analysis, some 80 million unique TCR beta chains were counted across the roughly 610 repertoires, and approximately 11 million of these chains were shared by at least two donors. Raw reads were error-corrected and collapsed into unique sequences with a nearest-neighbor algorithm that merged closely related sequences to remove PCR and sequencing errors. Alignment of CDR3 sequences to IMGT reference sequences was used to assign V, D and J gene segments. For a sequence to be retained, a match of at least six nucleotides to both a V gene segment and a J gene segment was required. Rearrangements were called productive when the CDR3 lacked stop codons and stayed in frame with V and J; all others were non-productive. Following IMGT convention, CDR3 was defined as the stretch from the second conserved V-encoded cysteine to the conserved J-encoded phenylalanine. The earlier analysis of approximately 590 of the donors excluded any sequence lacking an unambiguous match to a single V gene segment. In an earlier analysis of more than 500 of the donors, a V segment was called functional when productive rearrangements were above 56.7%, and segregating when the standard deviation between donors exceeded 5%. To diagnose cytomegalovirus status from the catalog of TCR beta chain sequences, a statistical classification framework was built. V and J gene assignment, in a later analysis, came from comparing TCR nucleotide sequences with IMGT/GENE-DB human TR gene sequences. A later analysis assigned CDR3 sequences and most-parsimonious VDJ recombination scenarios with the TCRdist pipeline. In a later analysis, every TCR beta chain was defined by the combination of its CDR3 amino acid sequence and its V-gene family, and reads without a unique V-gene family were dropped. A later analysis removed several hundred highly shared, low-generation-probability nucleotide sequences to deal with suspected cross-contamination and a sequencing artifact. A later analysis calculated a clonal expansion index for each public chain from normalized within-repertoire ranks of inferred template counts. In a later analysis, generation probabilities were computed with a VDJ recombination model fitted to out-of-frame rearrangements, and the resulting probabilities were checked against IGoR. In a later analysis, TCR-TCR, TCR-HLA and TCR-CMV co-occurrence was scored with hypergeometric tests, and a repertoire-size bias correction was applied to TCR pairs. In a later analysis, false discovery rates were estimated by permuting HLA or CMV assignments 20 times. In a later analysis, co-occurring TCRs were grouped using DBSCAN, and TCRdist sequence similarity was added for clustering within HLA-allele-positive subsets. For co-occurrence clustering, repertoires with fewer than 30,000 or more than 120,000 public chains were excluded, along with roughly five repertoires with anomalous nucleotide sharing. TCRdb limited this immuneACCESS table to in-frame rearrangements with V and J called. A share of clones is missing; checked studies link under half to unresolved V genes, and the rest is unexplained. The V and J calls and clone size were taken over from that table, and D and trimming were inferred from the DNA. Within this sample are about 140,000 clones, with about four fifths of them counted one time only. Around 4.5% of the sample lies in the top ten.

CDR1 and CDR2 are drawn from the germline V gene (reference sequence): MNHNY, SVGAGI. CDR3 length: 15 amino acids, cysteine to phenylalanine. Only the CDR3 region is kept as DNA, spanning 45 bases read in frame from base 1. A distance of 12 bases separates the germline ends of V and J, which lose 3 bases and 1 base respectively. Notes on this clone: This clone's antigen is unknown. Qualities for individual bases were not recorded, and no much larger clone is one base off.

The cohort consisted of 666 healthy bone marrow donors. All cohort members were sampled while nominally healthy, although unrecorded immune exposures were likely present. The donor was CMV seropositive and was included in the group of around 300 seropositive cohort members. A peripheral blood sample was provided by each donor, and peripheral blood mononuclear cells were used for TCR beta sequencing. The Qiagen DNeasy Blood Extraction Kit was used to extract genomic DNA from the blood cell samples. The chain is made from TRBV6-6 and TRBJ1-1; there is no confident call for the D gene. The source of this sequence is a man in his forties or fifties in good health and CMV-seropositive. Specimen: PBMCs. The nucleotide sequence is TGTGCCAGCAGTTATCCTGGACTGCAGAACACTGAAGCTTTCTTT. Its protein reads: CASSYPGLQNTEAFF.